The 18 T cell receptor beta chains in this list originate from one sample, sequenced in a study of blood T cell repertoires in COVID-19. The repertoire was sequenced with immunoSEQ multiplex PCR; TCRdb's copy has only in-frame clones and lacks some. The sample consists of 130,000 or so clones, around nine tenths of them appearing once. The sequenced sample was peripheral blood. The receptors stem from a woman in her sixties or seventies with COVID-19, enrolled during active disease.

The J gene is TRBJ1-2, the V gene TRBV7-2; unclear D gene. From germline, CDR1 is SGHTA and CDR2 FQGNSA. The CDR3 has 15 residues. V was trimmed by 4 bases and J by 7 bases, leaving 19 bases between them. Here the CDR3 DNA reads TGTGCCAGCAGCTCAGACGGGGTTTGGTCGGGTGGCTACACCTTC. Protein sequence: CASSSDGVWSGGYTF.

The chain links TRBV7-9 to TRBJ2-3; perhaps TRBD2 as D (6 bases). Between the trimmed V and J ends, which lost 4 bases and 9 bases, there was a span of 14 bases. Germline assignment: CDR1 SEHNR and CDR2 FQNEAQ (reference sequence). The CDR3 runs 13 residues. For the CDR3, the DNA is TGTGCCAGCAGCTGGGCGGCCGCGGGGACGCAGTATTTT. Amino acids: CASSWAAAGTQYF.

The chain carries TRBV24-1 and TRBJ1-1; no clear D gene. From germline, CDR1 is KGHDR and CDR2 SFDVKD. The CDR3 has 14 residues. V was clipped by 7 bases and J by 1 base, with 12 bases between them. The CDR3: CATREAHANTEAFF. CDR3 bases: TGTGCCACCAGAGAGGCGCATGCGAACACTGAAGCTTTCTTT.

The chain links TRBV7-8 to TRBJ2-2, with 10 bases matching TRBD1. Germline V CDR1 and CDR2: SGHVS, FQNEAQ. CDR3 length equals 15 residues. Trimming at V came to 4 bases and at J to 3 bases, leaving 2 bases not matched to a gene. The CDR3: CASSSGQGDTGELFF. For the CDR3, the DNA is TGTGCCAGCAGCTCAGGACAGGGGGACACCGGGGAGCTGTTTTTT. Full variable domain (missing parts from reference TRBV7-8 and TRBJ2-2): GAGVSQSPRYKVAKRGQDVALRCDPISGHVSLFWYQQALGQGPEFLTYFQNEAQLDKSGLPSDRFFAERPEGSVSTLKIQRTQQEDSAVYLCASSSGQGDTGELFFGEGSRLTVL.

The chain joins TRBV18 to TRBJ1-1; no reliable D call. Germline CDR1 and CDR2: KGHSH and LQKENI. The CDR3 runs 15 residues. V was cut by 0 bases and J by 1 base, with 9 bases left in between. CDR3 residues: CASSPPGRGNTEAFF. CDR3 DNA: TGTGCCAGCTCACCACCGGGTAGAGGGAACACTGAAGCTTTCTTT.

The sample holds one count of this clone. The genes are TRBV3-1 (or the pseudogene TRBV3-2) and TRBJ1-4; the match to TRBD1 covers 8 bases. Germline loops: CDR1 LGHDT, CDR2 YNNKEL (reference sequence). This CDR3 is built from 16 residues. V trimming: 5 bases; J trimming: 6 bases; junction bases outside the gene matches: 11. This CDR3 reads CASSLTYGTGDEKLFF. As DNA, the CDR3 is TGTGCCAGCAGCTTAACCTACGGGACAGGTGATGAAAAACTGTTTTTT.

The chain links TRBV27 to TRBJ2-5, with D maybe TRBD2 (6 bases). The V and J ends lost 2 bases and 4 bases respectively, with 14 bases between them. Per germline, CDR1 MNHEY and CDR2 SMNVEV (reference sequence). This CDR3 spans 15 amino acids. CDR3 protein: CASSLATSGGETQYF. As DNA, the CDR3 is TGTGCCAGCAGTTTAGCGACTAGTGGGGGAGAGACCCAGTACTTC.

CDR3 in amino acids: CASKLRQGNTEAFF. For the CDR3, the DNA is TGTGCCAGCAAACTCCGCCAGGGTAACACTGAAGCTTTCTTT. V usage is TRBV27 and J usage is TRBJ1-1; D possibly corresponds to TRBD1 (5 bases). This CDR3 contains 14 residues. Germline CDR1 and CDR2: MNHEY and SMNVEV (reference sequence). The V end was cut by 7 bases, the J end by 2 bases, with 14 bases between.

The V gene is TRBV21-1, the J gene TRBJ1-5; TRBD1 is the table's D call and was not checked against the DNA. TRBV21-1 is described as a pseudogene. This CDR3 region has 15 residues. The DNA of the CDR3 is TGTGCCAGCAGCAACAAGTGGCCAGACAATCAGCCCCAGCATTTT. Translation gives CASSNKWPDNQPQHF.

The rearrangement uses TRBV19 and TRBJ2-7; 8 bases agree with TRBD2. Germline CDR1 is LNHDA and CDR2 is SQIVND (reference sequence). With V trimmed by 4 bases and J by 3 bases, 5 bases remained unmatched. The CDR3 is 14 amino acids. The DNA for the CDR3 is TGTGCCAGTAGTACCATAGCGGGACACTACGAGCAGTACTTC. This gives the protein CASSTIAGHYEQYF.

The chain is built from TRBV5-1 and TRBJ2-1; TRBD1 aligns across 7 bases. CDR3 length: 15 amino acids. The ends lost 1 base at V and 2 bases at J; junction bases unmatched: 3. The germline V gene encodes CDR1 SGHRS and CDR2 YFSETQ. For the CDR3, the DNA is TGCGCCAGCAGCTTGCGCACAGGGGCCTACAATGAGCAGTTCTTC. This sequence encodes CASSLRTGAYNEQFF.

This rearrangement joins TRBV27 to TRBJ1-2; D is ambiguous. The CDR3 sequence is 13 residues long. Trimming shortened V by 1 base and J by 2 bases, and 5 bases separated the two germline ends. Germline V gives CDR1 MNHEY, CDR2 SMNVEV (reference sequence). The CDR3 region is CASSLYNNYGYTF. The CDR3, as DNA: TGTGCCAGCAGTTTATACAACAACTATGGCTACACCTTC.

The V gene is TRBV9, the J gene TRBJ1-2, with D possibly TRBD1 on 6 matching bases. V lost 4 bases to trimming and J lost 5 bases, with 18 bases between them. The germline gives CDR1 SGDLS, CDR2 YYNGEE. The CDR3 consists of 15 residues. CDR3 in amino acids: CASSPTTGRAYGYTF. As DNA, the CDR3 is TGTGCCAGCAGCCCCACGACAGGAAGGGCTTATGGCTACACCTTC.

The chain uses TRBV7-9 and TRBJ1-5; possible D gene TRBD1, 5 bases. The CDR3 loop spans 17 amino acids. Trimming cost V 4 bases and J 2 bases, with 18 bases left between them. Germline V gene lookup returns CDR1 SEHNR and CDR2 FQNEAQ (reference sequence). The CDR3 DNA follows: TGTGCCAGCAGCTCCGACCTGGGGGGATTGGGCAATCAGCCCCAGCATTTT. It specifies CASSSDLGGLGNQPQHF. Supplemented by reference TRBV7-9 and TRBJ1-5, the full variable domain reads DTGVSQNPRHKITKRGQNVTFRCDPISEHNRLYWYRQTLGQGPEFLTYFQNEAQLEKSRLLSDRFSAERPKGSFSTLEIQRTEQGDSAMYLCASSSDLGGLGNQPQHFGDGTRLSIL.

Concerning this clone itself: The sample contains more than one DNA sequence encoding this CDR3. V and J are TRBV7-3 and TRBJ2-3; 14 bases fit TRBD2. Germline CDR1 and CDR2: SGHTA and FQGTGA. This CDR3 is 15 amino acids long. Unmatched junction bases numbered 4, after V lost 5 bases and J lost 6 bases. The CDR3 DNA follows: TGTGCCAGCAGCCGCGGACTAGCGGGGGGCGATACGCAGTATTTT. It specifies CASSRGLAGGDTQYF.

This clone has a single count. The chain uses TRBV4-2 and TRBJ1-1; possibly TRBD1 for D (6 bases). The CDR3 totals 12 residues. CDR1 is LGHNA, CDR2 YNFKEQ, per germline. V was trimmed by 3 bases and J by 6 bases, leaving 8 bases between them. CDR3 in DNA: TGTGCCAGCAGCCAGGGGACACCTGAAGCTTTCTTT. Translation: CASSQGTPEAFF.

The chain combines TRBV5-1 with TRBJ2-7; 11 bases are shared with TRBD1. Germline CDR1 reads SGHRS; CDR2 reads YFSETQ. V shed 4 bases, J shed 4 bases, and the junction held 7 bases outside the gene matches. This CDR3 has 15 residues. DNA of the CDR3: TGCGCCAGCAGCCCCGGACAGGGGGCGAGGTACGAGCAGTACTTC. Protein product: CASSPGQGARYEQYF.

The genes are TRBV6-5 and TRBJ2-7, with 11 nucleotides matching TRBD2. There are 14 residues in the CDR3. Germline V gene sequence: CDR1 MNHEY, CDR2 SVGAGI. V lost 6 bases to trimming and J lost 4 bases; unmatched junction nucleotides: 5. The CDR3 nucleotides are TGTGCCAGCAGCCGTAGCGGGGGGGCTTACGAGCAGTACTTC. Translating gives CASSRSGGAYEQYF.